This TCR beta chain was identified in a study of shared clonotypes between healthy human individuals. Samples underwent the assay at deep level. Replicate PCRs run on sorted subsets employed roughly 190 ng DNA, roughly 30,000 T cell genomes. Libraries were prepared by immunoSEQ multiplex PCR; TCRdb keeps only in-frame clonotypes and omits some of them. The table records around 980,000 clones, approximately 80% of them present only once. The CDR3 is 13 amino acids. Germline lookup yields CDR1 LNHNV and CDR2 YYDKDF (reference sequence). V was cut by 9 bases and J by 1 base, with 9 bases left in between.

The receptor was derived from a man younger than 35 in good health. Some clones in this sample may be carry-over from other donors' samples. Sequencing used memory CD4+ T cells from PBMCs. Specified subset: CD45RA-negative fraction. This chain uses TRBV15 with TRBJ2-2; tentative D call: TRBD1 (5 bases). CDR3 DNA: TGTGCCACGGGCAGGGAGAACACCGGGGAGCTGTTTTTT. Its translation is CATGRENTGELFF.